The T cell receptor beta chain under discussion was sequenced for a study of CD8+ T cells in alopecia areata. Sequencing templates came from extracted RNA that was reverse transcribed into cDNA. Only in-frame clones appear in the TCRdb table, and some are missing; sequencing was by immunoSEQ multiplex PCR. This table has 130,000 to 150,000 clones, over 80% appearing once. The CDR3 sequence is 12 residues long. Germline V lookup: CDR1 MNHEY, CDR2 SMNVEV (reference sequence). Deletions cut 6 bases from V and 4 bases from J, with 9 bases between. This clonotype originated in a human donor with alopecia areata. The chain employs TRBV27 and TRBJ1-1; D is perhaps TRBD1 (5 bases). The specimen was CD8+ T cells sorted from blood, collected at week 0. CDR3: CASREGVTEAFF. CDR3 bases: TGTGCCAGCAGGGAAGGGGTCACTGAAGCTTTCTTT.